This T cell receptor beta chain was observed in a study of blood T cell repertoires in COVID-19. Turning to the study itself: Sources were T cells, B-cell-depleted T cells, or PBMCs; the material itself was cDNA or gDNA.

TCRdb's table, derived via immunoSEQ multiplex PCR, lists solely in-frame clones and lacks some. The repertoire has approximately 300,000 clones, about 93% of them found once; the top ten carry approximately 7.5%. Trimming cost V 2 bases and J 7 bases, with 14 bases left between them. Germline CDR1 reads SGHVS; CDR2 reads FQNEAQ. The CDR3 runs 15 residues. The chain joins TRBV7-8 to TRBJ1-4; possible D gene TRBD1, 6 bases. This TCR was sampled from a woman in her twenties or thirties with COVID-19, enrolled during active disease. The specimen was peripheral blood. Here the CDR3 DNA reads TGTGCCAGCAGCTTAAGAGTGTCAGGGGCTGAAAAACTGTTTTTT. Residues: CASSLRVSGAEKLFF.